Listed below are T cell receptor beta chains from one sample, sequenced in a study of OX40 agonist ivuxolimab in advanced cancers. Some clones are missing from TCRdb's copy, which holds only in-frame ones; the method was immunoSEQ multiplex PCR. The sample lists roughly 66,000 clones; around 86% were seen once. This sample comprised CD4+ or CD8+ T cells sorted from blood, obtained in a trial of the OX40 agonist ivuxolimab. These receptors were collected from an adult with an advanced solid tumor such as melanoma, head and neck, liver or kidney cancer. Each CDR3 is given with its conserved first and last residue. D genes are given only for firm matches. The size field is filled for only some rows; it gives once, few, many or a size class.

d_call	v_call	clone_size	j_call	cdr3_aa
TRBD2	TRBV18	.	TRBJ2-1	CASSPSREGNEQFF
TRBD2	TRBV7-2	.	TRBJ2-7	CASNPKLAGVGEQYF
TRBD1	TRBV11-3	.	TRBJ2-5	CASSGSTGSQTQYF
TRBD1	TRBV6-1	.	TRBJ1-5	CASRESHRGLDQPQHF
.	TRBV5-4	.	TRBJ1-2	CASSPTSSVFVNYGYTF
TRBD2	TRBV11-1	.	TRBJ2-7	CASSLPGGSPYEQYF
TRBD2	TRBV2	.	TRBJ2-5	CASTKMGAGGPETQYF
.	TRBV2	.	TRBJ1-5	CASSSDSNQPQHF
TRBD2	TRBV10-3	.	TRBJ2-3	CAIGNQREGADTQYF
.	TRBV10-3	.	TRBJ1-5	CAISESLGGDSNQPQHF
TRBD2	TRBV28	.	TRBJ2-7	CASSPTSGRYEQYF
.	TRBV6-1	.	TRBJ2-5	CASSEGLVRGPQETQYF
.	TRBV28	.	TRBJ2-7	CASSLPSPVGAYEQYF
.	TRBV5-4	.	TRBJ2-7	CASSSKTGLAYEQYF
TRBD1	TRBV6-6	.	TRBJ2-5	CASTGTGVLETQYF
.	TRBV21-1	.	TRBJ2-7	CASSKAVAPYEQYF
TRBD2	TRBV7-7	.	TRBJ2-1	CASSLDTSGSSYNEQFF
.	TRBV27	.	TRBJ1-5	CASSLVRDQPQHF
.	TRBV7-7	few	TRBJ2-7	CASSLDRAYEQYF
TRBD2	TRBV7-3	.	TRBJ2-7	CASSLTATGGEQYF
TRBD1	TRBV29-1	.	TRBJ2-7	CSARTGGFPYEQYF
.	TRBV7-9	.	TRBJ1-2	CASSSDVTNYGYTF
TRBD2	TRBV13	.	TRBJ2-7	CASRLAGGTYEQYF